These 12 T cell receptor beta chains originate from one sample sequenced in a study of T cells after yellow fever vaccination. TCRdb re-derived calls from the 5' RACE reads in MiXCR, one entry per CDR3 protein. The sample lists some 350,000 distinct CDR3 sequences; approximately 4% were seen once. Source: PBMCs, taken 5 days after the yellow fever booster vaccination. The receptors here all came from a man younger than 35 who received the YFV17D yellow fever vaccine.

This clonotype was recorded many times. This chain joins TRBV7-2 and TRBJ2-5, with 12 bases aligning to TRBD2. V was clipped by 2 bases and J by 1 base; unmatched bases: 11. CDR3 size: 19 residues. Per the germline V gene, CDR1 is SGHTA and CDR2 is FQGNSA. CDR3 nucleotide sequence: TGTGCCAGCAGCTTAACAGGGCCTAGCGGGGGGGCCCCCCAAGAGACCCAGTACTTC. It translates to CASSLTGPSGGAPQETQYF.

The chain has TRBV6-6 and TRBJ1-2; a possible D gene is TRBD1 (5 bases). This CDR3 region has 14 residues. The ends were cut back, 5 bases at V and 4 bases at J, with 14 bases in the middle. Looked up from germline, CDR1 is MNHNY and CDR2 is SVGAGI (reference sequence). The CDR3 coding sequence is TGTGCCAGCAGTGCGGACAAGCCAATCTATGGCTACACCTTC. Protein: CASSADKPIYGYTF.

The chain couples TRBV12-3 or TRBV12-4 to TRBJ1-5; no definite D call. The CDR3 consists of 13 residues. Trimming took off 7 bases at V and 6 bases at J, with 13 bases between the two ends. The CDR3 sequence: CASTTGRIQPQHF. DNA for the CDR3: TGTGCCAGCACTACGGGGAGAATTCAGCCCCAGCATTTT.

This clonotype was counted only a few times. This CDR3 is CASSRRVNEQFF. The CDR3 bases are TGTGCCAGCAGCCGAAGAGTCAACGAGCAGTTCTTC. This chain joins TRBV13 and TRBJ2-1; D is ambiguous. V was pared by 5 bases and J by 10 bases, with 12 bases between. Per germline, CDR1 PRHDT and CDR2 FYEKMQ (reference sequence). The CDR3 has 12 amino acids.

A few counts support this clonotype. The V gene is TRBV2, the J gene TRBJ2-5; D may match TRBD1 or TRBD2 (6 bases each). From germline, CDR1 is SNHLY and CDR2 FYNNEI. V lost 6 bases to trimming and J lost 0 bases, with 11 bases between them. This CDR3 spans 14 amino acids. Written as DNA, the CDR3 is TGTGCCAGCAGGGGGGGCAGGGACCAAGAGACCCAGTACTTC. This codes for CASRGGRDQETQYF.

This clonotype was detected ten times or more. The J gene is TRBJ1-2, the V gene TRBV20-1, with TRBD1 identical over 9 bases. The CDR3 totals 15 residues. J was trimmed by 0 bases and V by 6 bases; bases with no gene match: 8. Germline loops: CDR1 DFQATT, CDR2 SNEGSKA (reference sequence). CDR3 residues: CSAPTGGSANYGYTF. The CDR3 bases are TGCAGTGCCCCCACAGGGGGCTCAGCTAACTATGGCTACACCTTC.

The gene calls are TRBV25-1 and TRBJ1-1, with 10 bases lining up with TRBD1. This CDR3 is 18 amino acids long. The germline V gene has CDR1 MGHDK and CDR2 SYGVNS. J gave up 7 bases and V 8 bases, and 22 bases lay outside the gene matches. CDR3 protein: CASSRSYPGTGDPVEAFF. CDR3 DNA: TGTGCCAGCTCCCGATCTTATCCCGGGACAGGGGATCCCGTTGAAGCTTTCTTT.

This clonotype was counted ten times or more. The J gene is TRBJ2-3, the V gene TRBV20-1; the D call may be TRBD1 or TRBD2 (5 bases each). The CDR3 contains 14 residues. V lost 6 bases, J lost 5 bases, and 18 bases lay in between. Germline CDR1 DFQATT, CDR2 SNEGSKA (reference sequence). Here the CDR3 reads CSARVSGGGDTQYF. The CDR3, as DNA: TGCAGTGCCAGGGTCAGCGGTGGGGGAGATACGCAGTATTTT.

This clonotype appeared a few times. The chain carries TRBV5-1 and TRBJ2-5, with 14 bases that match TRBD2. Germline V lookup: CDR1 SGHRS, CDR2 YFSETQ. The trim removed 4 bases at V and 3 bases at J, leaving 11 bases unmatched. The CDR3 is 18 residues long. CDR3 protein: CASSPPEAGLAGEETQYF. The CDR3 DNA sequence: TGCGCCAGCAGCCCGCCCGAAGCGGGACTAGCGGGGGAAGAGACCCAGTACTTC.

In this sample, this clonotype turned up many times. The chain links TRBV7-2 to TRBJ2-7; D remains ambiguous. This CDR3 has 14 residues. V lost 1 base and J 9 bases, leaving 16 bases between the germline ends. In germline, CDR1 is SGHTA, CDR2 FQGNSA. CDR3 coding DNA: TGTGCCAGCAGCTTAGACCAACGACCAAGGAGGCAGTACTTC. Amino acid sequence: CASSLDQRPRRQYF.

V gene TRBV27 combines with J gene TRBJ1-2; possibly TRBD1 for D (5 bases). Germline V lookup: CDR1 MNHEY, CDR2 SMNVEV (reference sequence). The CDR3 is made up of 16 amino acids. V lost 6 bases, J lost 7 bases, and 24 bases lay in between. CDR3 loop: CASSPNRLGGVTGYTF. The CDR3 DNA is TGTGCCAGCAGCCCTAATAGGTTGGGGGGGGTGACTGGCTACACCTTC.

This rearrangement joins TRBV11-1 to TRBJ2-1; 9 bases fit TRBD2. V lost 2 bases and J lost 15; bases outside the gene matches: 5. The CDR3 is made up of 12 amino acids. CDR1 SGHAT and CDR2 FQDESV come from the germline V gene (reference sequence). The CDR3 loop reads CASSLYGTSLFF. The CDR3 coding sequence is TGTGCCAGCAGCTTATATGGGACTAGCCTGTTCTTC.